Here is one T cell receptor (beta chain) with its context. No antigen is known for it. Other DNA sequences of this sample code for an identical CDR3. Only in-frame clones appear in the TCRdb table, and some are missing; sequencing was by immunoSEQ multiplex PCR. The data show 330,000 or so clones, about 70% seen once. This record comes from a study of shared clonotypes between healthy human individuals. About the research overall: CD4 naive cells filled three plates per donor, CD4 memory three, CD8 naive two and CD8 memory one.

Whole-study findings and limits: Estimated clonotype richness was generally higher in naive than memory subsets.

Division of CD4+ cells produced a CD45RA+ naive subset and a CD45RA-negative memory subset. The CDR3 runs to 12 residues. Germline V gives CDR1 SEHNR, CDR2 FQNEAQ (reference sequence). V shed 1 base and J shed 5 bases, with 5 bases lying between them. Sequences were obtained from memory CD4+ T cells sorted from blood. Subset denoted: CD45RA-negative fraction. The chain combines TRBV7-9 with TRBJ1-2; D is uncertain. The source is a man aged 25-40 years in good health. The CDR3 here is CASSLGGYGYTF. CDR3 DNA: TGTGCCAGCAGCTTAGGAGGTTATGGCTACACCTTC.